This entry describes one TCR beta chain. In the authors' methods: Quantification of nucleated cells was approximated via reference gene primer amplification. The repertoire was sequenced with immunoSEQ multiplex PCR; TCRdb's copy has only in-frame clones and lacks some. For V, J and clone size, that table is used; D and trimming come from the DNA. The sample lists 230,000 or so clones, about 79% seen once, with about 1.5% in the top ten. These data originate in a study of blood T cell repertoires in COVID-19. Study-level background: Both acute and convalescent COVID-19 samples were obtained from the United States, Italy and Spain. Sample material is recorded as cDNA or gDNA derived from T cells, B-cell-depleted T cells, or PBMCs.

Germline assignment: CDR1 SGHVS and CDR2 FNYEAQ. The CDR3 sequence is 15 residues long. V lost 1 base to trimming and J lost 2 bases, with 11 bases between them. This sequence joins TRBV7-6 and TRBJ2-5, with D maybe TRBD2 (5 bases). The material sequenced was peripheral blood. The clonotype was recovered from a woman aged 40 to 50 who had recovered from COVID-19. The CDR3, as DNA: TGTGCCAGCAGCTTAGGTCTTCCGGGACAAGAGACCCAGTACTTC. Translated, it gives CASSLGLPGQETQYF.